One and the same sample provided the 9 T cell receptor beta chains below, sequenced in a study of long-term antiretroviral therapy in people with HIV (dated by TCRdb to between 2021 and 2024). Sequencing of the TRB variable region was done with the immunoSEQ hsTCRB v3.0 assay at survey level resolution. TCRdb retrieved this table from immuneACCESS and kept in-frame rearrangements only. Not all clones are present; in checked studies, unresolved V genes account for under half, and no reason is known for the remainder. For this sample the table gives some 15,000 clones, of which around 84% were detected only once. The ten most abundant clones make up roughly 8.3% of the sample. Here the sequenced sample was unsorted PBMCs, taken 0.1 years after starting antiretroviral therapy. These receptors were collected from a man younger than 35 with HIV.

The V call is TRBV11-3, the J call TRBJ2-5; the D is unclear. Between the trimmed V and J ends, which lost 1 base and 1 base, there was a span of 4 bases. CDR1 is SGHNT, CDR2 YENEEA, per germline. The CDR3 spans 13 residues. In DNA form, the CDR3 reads TGTGCCAGCAGCTTAGGTGGCCAAGAGACCCAGTACTTC. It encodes CASSLGGQETQYF.

CDR3 residues: CASSQFLGAYTEAFF. The CDR3, as DNA: TGTGCCAGCAGCCAATTCCTCGGGGCGTACACTGAAGCTTTCTTT. J is TRBJ1-1 and V is TRBV16, with D possibly TRBD1 on 5 matching bases. Germline V CDR1 and CDR2: KGHSY, FQNENV. The CDR3 has 15 residues. Trimming removed 1 base from V and 3 bases from J, with 12 bases in between.

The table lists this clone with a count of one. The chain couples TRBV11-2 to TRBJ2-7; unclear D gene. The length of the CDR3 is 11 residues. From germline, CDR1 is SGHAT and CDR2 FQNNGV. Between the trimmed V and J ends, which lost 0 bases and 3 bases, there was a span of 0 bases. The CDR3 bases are TGTGCCAGCAGCTTAGACTACGAGCAGTACTTC. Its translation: CASSLDYEQYF.

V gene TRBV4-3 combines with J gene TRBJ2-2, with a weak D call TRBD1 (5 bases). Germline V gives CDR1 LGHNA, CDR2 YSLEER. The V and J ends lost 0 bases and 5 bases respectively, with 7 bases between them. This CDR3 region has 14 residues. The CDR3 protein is CASSQDGATGELFF. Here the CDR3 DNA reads TGCGCCAGCAGCCAAGATGGGGCTACCGGGGAGCTGTTTTTT.

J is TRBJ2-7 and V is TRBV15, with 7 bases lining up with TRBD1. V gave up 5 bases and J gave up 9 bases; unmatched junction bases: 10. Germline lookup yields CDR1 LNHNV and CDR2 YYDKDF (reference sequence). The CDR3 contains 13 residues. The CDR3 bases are TGTGCCACCAGCGGGCACGAACAGGGGTGGCAGTACTTC. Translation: CATSGHEQGWQYF.

CDR3 loop: CASSRAQDLPGYEQYF. The DNA for the CDR3 is TGTGCCAGCAGCAGGGCCCAGGATCTCCCTGGCTACGAGCAGTACTTC. The chain has TRBV21-1 and TRBJ2-7; TRBD1 was called by the table and not checked on the DNA. TRBV21-1 represents a pseudogene. CDR3 length: 16 residues.

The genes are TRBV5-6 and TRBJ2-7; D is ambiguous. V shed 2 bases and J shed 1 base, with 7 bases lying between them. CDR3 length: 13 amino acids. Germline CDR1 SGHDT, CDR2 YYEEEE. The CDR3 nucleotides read TGTGCCAGCAGCTTCGGTCAATCCTACGAGCAGTACTTC. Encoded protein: CASSFGQSYEQYF.

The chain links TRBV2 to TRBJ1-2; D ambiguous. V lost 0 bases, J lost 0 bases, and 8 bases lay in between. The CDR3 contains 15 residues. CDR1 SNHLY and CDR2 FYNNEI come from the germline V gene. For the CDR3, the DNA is TGTGCCAGCAGTGAAGCGAGGGAGACTAACTATGGCTACACCTTC. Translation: CASSEARETNYGYTF. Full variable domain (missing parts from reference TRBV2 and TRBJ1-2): EPEVTQTPSHQVTQMGQEVILRCVPISNHLYFYWYRQILGQKVEFLVSFYNNEISEKSEIFDDQFSVERPDGSNFTLKIRSTKLEDSAMYFCASSEARETNYGYTFGSGTRLTVV.

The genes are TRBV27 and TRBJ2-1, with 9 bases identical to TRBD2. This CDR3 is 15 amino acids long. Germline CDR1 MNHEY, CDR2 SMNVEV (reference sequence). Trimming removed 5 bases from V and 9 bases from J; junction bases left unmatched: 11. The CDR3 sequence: CASSPWTSETSEQFF. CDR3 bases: TGTGCCAGCAGTCCGTGGACTAGCGAGACGTCTGAGCAGTTCTTC.